The T cell receptor beta chain under discussion was sequenced for a study of shared clonotypes between healthy human individuals. V was cut by 5 bases and J by 9 bases, with 14 bases left in between. The CDR3 length is 12 residues. From germline, CDR1 is SQVTM and CDR2 ANQGSEA. Original analysis: ImmunoSEQ yielded junction-only sequences lacking quality scores, so filtering differed. The table came from immunoSEQ multiplex PCR; TCRdb's copy has only in-frame clones and leaves some out. D and trimming come from the DNA, and the V and J calls and clone size come from that table. In the table there are 2,500,000 or so clones, around 90% of which are singletons.

Sequencing used naive CD4+ T cells sorted from blood. The subset here: CD45RA+ positively selected. The sequence was obtained from a man aged 18 to 35 in good health. V is TRBV29-1 and J is TRBJ2-4, with a possible D match to TRBD2 (5 bases). CDR3 DNA: TGCAGCGTTACCCCAGGTGGAGGCATTCAGTACTTC. Its translation is CSVTPGGGIQYF.